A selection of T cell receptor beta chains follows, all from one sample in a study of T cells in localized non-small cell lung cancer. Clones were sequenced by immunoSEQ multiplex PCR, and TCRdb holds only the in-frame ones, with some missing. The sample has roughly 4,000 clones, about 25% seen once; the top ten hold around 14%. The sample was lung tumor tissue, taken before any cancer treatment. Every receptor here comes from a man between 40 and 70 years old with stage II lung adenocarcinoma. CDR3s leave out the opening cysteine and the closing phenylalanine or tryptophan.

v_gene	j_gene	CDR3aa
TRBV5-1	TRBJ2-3	ASSLGTLSTDTQY
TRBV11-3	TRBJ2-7	ASSRSDRGQEQY
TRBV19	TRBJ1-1	ASSAPGQGASTEAF
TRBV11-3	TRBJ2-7	ASSLVSGRGEQY
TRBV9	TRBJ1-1	ASSPLGMGTEAF
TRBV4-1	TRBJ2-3	ASSQDLEAFTDTQY
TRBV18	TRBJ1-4	ASSPREWANEKLF
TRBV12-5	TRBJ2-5	ASSSDRAAGTQY
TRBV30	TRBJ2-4	AWSVRRGTLAKNIQY
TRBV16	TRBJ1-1	ASSQVSGLNTEAF
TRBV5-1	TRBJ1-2	ASSLEGSQYGYT
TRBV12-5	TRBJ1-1	ASNILGNTEAF
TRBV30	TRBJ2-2	AWSVSGTGVNTGELF
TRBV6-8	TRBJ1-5	ASSPTGVQPQH
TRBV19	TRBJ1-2	ASSPITGDPNYGYT
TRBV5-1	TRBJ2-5	ASSSGTTHQETQY
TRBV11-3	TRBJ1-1	ASSLGIANTEAF
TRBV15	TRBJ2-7	ATSRVAGTYEQY
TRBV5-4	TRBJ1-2	ASSTTTGFNYGYT
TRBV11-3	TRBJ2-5	ASSLGARQETQY
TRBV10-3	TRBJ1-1	AISESGGAGTEAF
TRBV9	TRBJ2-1	ASSVSGGNEQF
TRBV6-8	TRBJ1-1	ASSYAGGGTEAF
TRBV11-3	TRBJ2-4	ASRSRTSKNIQY
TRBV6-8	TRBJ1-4	ASSYSQGPRGEKLF
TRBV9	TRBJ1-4	ASKGSSNEKLF
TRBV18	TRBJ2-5	ASSLGQGAGETQY
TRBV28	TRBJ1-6	ASSLWRGPLH
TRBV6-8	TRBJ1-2	ASSKPDAGTNYGYT
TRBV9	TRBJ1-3	ASSAILGAGVGNTIY
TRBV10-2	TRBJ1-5	ASSESTRQGARNQPQH
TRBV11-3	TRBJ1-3	ASSPGTVSGNTIY
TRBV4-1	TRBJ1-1	ASSPRRTGQNTEAF
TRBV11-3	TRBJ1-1	ASSLKQEATEAF
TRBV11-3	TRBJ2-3	ASRLQGTTDTQY
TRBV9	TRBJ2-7	ASATTRTYEQY
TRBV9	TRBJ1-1	ASSVGTLGNTEAF
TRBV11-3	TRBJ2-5	ASSLGAVGETQY
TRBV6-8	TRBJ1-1	ASSQDRNTEAF
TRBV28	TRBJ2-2	ATARQGLTGELF
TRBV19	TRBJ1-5	ASSIWQVGQPQH
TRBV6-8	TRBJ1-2	ASSPGANYGYT
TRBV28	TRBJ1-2	ASSLGATGGYT
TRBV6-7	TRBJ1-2	ASSYGGGYT
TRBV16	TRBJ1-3	ASSKDRTGDTIY
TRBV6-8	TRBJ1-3	ASRTTGPASSGNTIY
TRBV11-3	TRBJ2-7	ASSPRALSSYEQY
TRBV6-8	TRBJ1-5	ASRMDRGDNQPQH
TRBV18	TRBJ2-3	ASPRGTSLGDTQY
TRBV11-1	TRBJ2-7	ASSLEGLVIEQY
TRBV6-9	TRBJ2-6	ASRWDRSSGANVLT
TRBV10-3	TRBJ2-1	AISSDRENLNEQF
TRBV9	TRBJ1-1	ASSAGTEVNTEAF